Below are 30 T cell receptor beta chains sequenced from a single sample in a study of tissue T cells after allogeneic stem cell transplantation (dated by TCRdb to 2021 to 2024). According to the study, the label for this sample's time point signals: mouse harvest day 14 after allogeneic transplant. Mouse grafts consisting of 10^7 T-cell-depleted bone marrow cells combined with 10^6 splenic CD5+ T cells were administered by tail vein injection. Library prep was done by the immunoSEQ multiplex PCR assay. TCRdb took over this immuneACCESS table, retaining in-frame rearrangements with V and J assigned. Such tables are incomplete; in checked studies, under half of the missing clones stem from an unresolved V gene, and the remainder is unexplained. Within this sample are under 1,500 clones, with about half of them counted one time only. Approximately 51% of the sample goes to the ten largest clones. Sequenced sample: spleen. The receptors originated from a female BALB/c mouse given C57BL/6 T cells with graft-versus-host disease after an allogeneic hematopoietic cell transplant.

By share, this clone counts as medium-sized. Germline and genes here are mouse. The sequenced fragment ends 1 residue before the CDR3 boundary, so the rest is inferred from the germline J gene. This rearrangement joins TRBV19 to TRBJ2-3; 8 bases match TRBD1. The V segment lost 7 bases and the J segment 1 base; nucleotides outside the gene matches: 5. The CDR3 covers 14 residues. The germline gives CDR1 FNHDT, CDR2 SITEND (reference sequence). The CDR3 DNA, read in part, is TGTGCCAGCGACAGGGGAGGGCGTGCAGAAACGCTGTAT. Translating it yields CASDRGGRAETLY. The CDR3, in full, reads CASDRGGRAETLYF.

The table lists this clone with a few counts. Mouse germline and gene names are used. The sequence runs out 1 residue before the end of the CDR3; the remainder is reconstructed from the germline J gene. The chain is built from TRBV31 and TRBJ2-7, with D tentatively TRBD2 (6 bases). Deletions cut 0 bases from V and 6 bases from J, with 12 bases between. Germline CDR1 is GKSSPN and CDR2 is SITVG. CDR3 length equals 13 residues. CDR3 protein: CAWSLLGGLEQYF. The part of the CDR3 DNA that was read is TGTGCCTGGAGTCTACTGGGAGGGCTTGAACAGTAC.

Details on this clone: Mouse germline and gene names are used. The read gets to within 1 residue of the CDR3 end, and the germline J gene fills in the rest. The V call is TRBV16, the J call TRBJ2-4; D is uncertain. The CDR3 loop spans 12 amino acids. Trimming pared 0 bases from V and 2 bases from J, leaving 0 bases between. In germline, CDR1 is SGHSA, CDR2 FRNQAP. The CDR3 is CASSLDQNTLYF. The sequenced part of the CDR3 DNA is TGTGCAAGCAGCTTAGATCAAAACACCTTGTAC.

As for this clone: The genes and germline here are from mouse. The sequence runs out 1 residue before the end of the CDR3; the remainder is reconstructed from the germline J gene. V is TRBV13-2 and J is TRBJ2-7; no firm D call. This CDR3 contains 10 residues. From germline, CDR1 is NNHNN and CDR2 SYGAGS (reference sequence). With 2 bases removed from V and 6 bases from J, the gap between germline ends came to 3 bases. CDR3 protein: CASGDSEQYF. Incomplete CDR3 DNA: TGTGCCAGCGGTGACAGTGAACAGTAC.

This clone rates as large. Gene names and germline refer to mouse. The sequenced fragment ends 1 residue before the CDR3 boundary, so the rest is inferred from the germline J gene. V is TRBV1 and J is TRBJ2-1; D possibly corresponds to TRBD1 (5 bases). V was shortened by 5 bases and J by 0 bases, with 8 bases between the two germline ends. In germline, CDR1 is NSQYPW, CDR2 LRSPGD (reference sequence). The CDR3 runs to 14 residues. Here the CDR3 reads CTCSLDSNYAEQFF. The part of the CDR3 DNA that was read is TGCACCTGCAGTCTCGACAGTAACTATGCTGAGCAGTTC.

This clone was observed a handful of times. Here the gene names and germline are mouse. The sequence runs out 1 residue before the end of the CDR3; the remainder is reconstructed from the germline J gene. The rearrangement joins TRBV12-1 to TRBJ2-7; 12 positions agree with TRBD2. Trimming cost V 2 bases and J 3 bases; bases outside gene matches: 1. CDR3 length: 14 residues. The germline V gene encodes CDR1 SGHSN and CDR2 HYEKVE. The DNA read from the CDR3 is TGTGCCAGCTCTCGGGACTGGGGGGTCTATGAACAGTAC. Translated, it gives CASSRDWGVYEQY. The CDR3 in full is CASSRDWGVYEQYF.

As for this clone: Gene names refer to mouse genes. Sequencing ends 1 residue short of the CDR3 end; the germline J gene provides the rest. The genes are TRBV26 and TRBJ1-4, with TRBD1 identical over 7 bases. This CDR3 contains 14 residues. With 4 bases clipped from V and 3 bases from J, the junction kept 2 bases outside the gene matches. Germline V gives CDR1 KGHPV, CDR2 FQNQEV (reference sequence). This CDR3 is CASSQTGTNERLFF. The covered CDR3 bases are TGTGCCAGCAGTCAGACAGGGACCAACGAAAGATTATTT.

This clone came up a few times. Given a much more abundant clone one base away, this may be a read error. The genes and germline here are from mouse. Read data end 1 residue before the CDR3 end; the end is taken from the germline J gene. This rearrangement joins TRBV3 to TRBJ2-4, with unresolved D. V lost 6 bases, J lost 4 bases, and 5 bases lay in between. There are 11 residues in the CDR3. Germline loops: CDR1 SNHLY, CDR2 FYNGKV (reference sequence). The CDR3 DNA, read in part, is TGTGCCAGCAGTAACAAAAACACCTTGTAC. It specifies CASSNKNTLY. The CDR3 reads in full as CASSNKNTLYF.

Regarding this clone: Gene names are the mouse ones. The read ends 1 residue shy of where the CDR3 ends; the end is completed using the germline J gene. The chain combines TRBV26 with TRBJ2-4, with 11 bases lining up with TRBD1. This CDR3 contains 13 residues. V lost 4 bases to trimming and J lost 9 bases; unmatched junction nucleotides: 3. Germline V gene data show CDR1 as KGHPV and CDR2 as FQNQEV (reference sequence). Incomplete CDR3 DNA: TGTGCCAGCAGTCCCCGGGACAGGGGGACCTTGTAC. This encodes CASSPRDRGTLY. The entire CDR3 protein reads CASSPRDRGTLYF. The whole variable domain, remainder taken from reference TRBV26 and TRBJ2-4, is NSKVIQTPRYLVKGQGQKAKMRCIPEKGHPVVFWYQQNKNNEFKFLINFQNQEVLQQIDMTEKRFSAECPSNSPCSLEIQSSEAGDSALYLCASSPRDRGTLYFGAGTRLSVL.

This clone is deemed medium-sized. These gene names are mouse names. Read data end 1 residue before the CDR3 end; the end is taken from the germline J gene. This rearrangement joins TRBV16 to TRBJ2-4; D uncertain. Germline CDR1 SGHSA, CDR2 FRNQAP. V lost 0 bases, J lost 0 bases, and 4 bases lay in between. The CDR3 runs to 14 residues. The CDR3 DNA, read in part, is TGTGCAAGCAGCTTAGATTGGAGTCAAAACACCTTGTAC. The encoded protein is CASSLDWSQNTLY. The complete CDR3 sequence is CASSLDWSQNTLYF.

In this sample, this clone turned up a few times. Germline and genes here are mouse. The CDR3 extends 1 residue past the end of the read, so its final part is completed from the germline J gene. The V gene is TRBV13-1, the J gene TRBJ2-4; no definite D call. Germline CDR1 NSHNY, CDR2 SYGAGN. V was pared by 0 bases and J by 6 bases, with 8 bases between. There are 13 residues in the CDR3. CDR3: CASSDAGHNTLYF. The covered CDR3 bases are TGTGCCAGCAGTGATGCAGGCCACAACACCTTGTAC.

In regard to this clone: Mouse gene names apply. The read ends 1 residue shy of where the CDR3 ends; the end is completed using the germline J gene. This chain connects TRBV1 to TRBJ2-2; D remains unclear. Germline V gives CDR1 NSQYPW, CDR2 LRSPGD (reference sequence). V lost 3 bases and J 0 bases, leaving 8 bases between the germline ends. The CDR3 is 15 residues long. CDR3 bases read: TGCACCTGCAGTGCCCGGGGAGCAAACACCGGGCAGCTCTAC. It encodes CTCSARGANTGQLY. The CDR3 in full is CTCSARGANTGQLYF.

This clone was counted a single time. Gene names and germline match the mouse. From the germline J gene comes the end of the CDR3, since the read stops 1 residue before it. V is TRBV19 and J is TRBJ1-1; TRBD1 matches at 8 bases. V gave up 0 bases and J gave up 4 bases; unmatched junction bases: 2. Germline V lookup: CDR1 FNHDT, CDR2 SITEND (reference sequence). The length of the CDR3 is 14 residues. The CDR3 DNA, read in part, is TGTGCCAGCAGTATAGGGACAGGGCCCACAGAAGTCTTC. This encodes CASSIGTGPTEVF. The CDR3, in full, reads CASSIGTGPTEVFF.

With respect to this clone: All gene names here are mouse names. The read terminates 1 residue before the CDR3 end, so the remaining end is supplied by the germline J gene. The chain is built from TRBV26 and TRBJ2-3; maybe TRBD1 (6 bases). V was trimmed by 2 bases and J by 0 bases, leaving 9 bases between them. This CDR3 is 15 amino acids long. From germline, CDR1 is KGHPV and CDR2 FQNQEV (reference sequence). CDR3 residues: CASSLLGHSAETLYF. The part of the CDR3 DNA that was read is TGTGCCAGCAGTCTGCTGGGACATAGTGCAGAAACGCTGTAT. Full variable domain (missing parts from reference TRBV26 and TRBJ2-3): NSKVIQTPRYLVKGQGQKAKMRCIPEKGHPVVFWYQQNKNNEFKFLINFQNQEVLQQIDMTEKRFSAECPSNSPCSLEIQSSEAGDSALYLCASSLLGHSAETLYFGSGTRLTVL.

Comment on this clone: Gene and germline names: mouse. The CDR3 is cut off 1 residue early in the read; its end comes from the germline J gene. The chain links TRBV26 to TRBJ2-7; D unclear. Germline V CDR1 and CDR2: KGHPV, FQNQEV (reference sequence). V gave up 2 bases and J gave up 4 bases, with 6 bases separating them. The CDR3 has 12 amino acids. The CDR3 loop reads CASSLVGYEQYF. CDR3 DNA, as far as it was read: TGTGCCAGCAGTCTGGTGGGTTATGAACAGTAC. The full variable domain, rest sourced from reference TRBV26 and TRBJ2-7, is NSKVIQTPRYLVKGQGQKAKMRCIPEKGHPVVFWYQQNKNNEFKFLINFQNQEVLQQIDMTEKRFSAECPSNSPCSLEIQSSEAGDSALYLCASSLVGYEQYFGPGTRLTVL.

This clone has only a few counts. Its ends do not fully match the called genes, so a read error is possible. Here the gene names and germline are mouse. With the read ending 1 residue before the CDR3 end, the germline J gene is used to fill in that end. The same CDR3 also results from other DNA sequences found in this sample. The V gene is TRBV13-2, the J gene TRBJ2-5, with TRBD2 matching over 8 bases. The CDR3 is 16 amino acids. Per the germline V gene, CDR1 is NNHNN and CDR2 is SYGAGS (reference sequence). CDR3 sequence: CARGGGRGGREDTQYF. The DNA read from the CDR3 is TGTGCCCGCGGGGGGGGACGGGGGGGGCGCGAAGACACCCAGTAC.

Regarding this clone: Germline and genes: mouse. The read finishes 1 residue shy of the CDR3 end, and the germline J gene is used to complete it. The chain has TRBV13-2 and TRBJ2-7; D might be TRBD2 (6 bases). CDR1 and CDR2 from the germline V gene are NNHNN and SYGAGS (reference sequence). Trimming cost V 1 base and J 0 bases, with 11 bases left between them. The CDR3 length is 15 residues. CDR3 DNA (partial): TGTGCCAGCGGTGATCTGGGGCCGAGCTCCTATGAACAGTAC. Translation gives CASGDLGPSSYEQY. The entire CDR3 is CASGDLGPSSYEQYF.

Remarks on this clone: The germline and genes are mouse ones. The CDR3 is cut off 1 residue early in the read; its end comes from the germline J gene. The chain uses TRBV16 and TRBJ2-2, with D unresolved. The V end was cut by 0 bases, the J end by 4 bases, with 0 bases between. The germline V gene encodes CDR1 SGHSA and CDR2 FRNQAP. This CDR3 spans 12 amino acids. The CDR3 sequence: CASSLDTGQLYF. CDR3 bases read: TGTGCAAGCAGCTTAGACACCGGGCAGCTCTAC.

With regard to this clone: The germline and genes are mouse ones. Read sequence stops 1 residue before the CDR3 end, and the germline J gene provides the missing end. The chain carries TRBV15 and TRBJ2-5; TRBD2 aligns across 8 bases. Germline CDR1 reads SGHND; CDR2 reads FRSKSL. V was clipped by 0 bases and J by 2 bases; unmatched bases: 1. The CDR3 is 15 amino acids. CDR3 DNA, as far as it was read: TGTGCCAGCAGTTTAGCTGGGGGGGTCCAAGACACCCAGTAC. Translation gives CASSLAGGVQDTQY. The whole CDR3 sequence reads CASSLAGGVQDTQYF.

Turning to this clone: The germline and genes are mouse ones. The CDR3 end lies 1 residue beyond the end of the read and is filled in from the germline J gene. V and J are TRBV4 and TRBJ2-2, with TRBD2 matching over 10 bases. Germline V lookup: CDR1 LGHDT, CDR2 YNNKQL (reference sequence). The CDR3 is 15 amino acids. The ends lost 6 bases at V and 1 base at J; junction bases unmatched: 2. The part of the CDR3 DNA that was read is TGTGCCAGCAGTCGACTGGGGGGAAACACCGGGCAGCTCTAC. This sequence encodes CASSRLGGNTGQLY. The entire CDR3 protein reads CASSRLGGNTGQLYF.

This clone occurred a few times. Gene names are mouse gene names. Read coverage stops 1 residue before the CDR3 terminus; the germline J gene supplies the remainder. This rearrangement joins TRBV26 to TRBJ1-6, with D tentatively TRBD1 (6 bases). TRBJ1-6 falls under the ORF class, with uncertain function. V was clipped by 2 bases and J by 6 bases, with 8 bases between them. CDR1 and CDR2 from the germline V gene are KGHPV and FQNQEV (reference sequence). The CDR3 is 14 amino acids. The CDR3 region is CASSLRGGNSPLYF. CDR3 DNA (partial): TGTGCCAGCAGTCTGAGGGGGGGTAATTCGCCCCTCTAC.

As to this clone: One end of the junction fails to match germline, which may point to a read error. The genes and germline here are from mouse. The read ends 1 residue before the CDR3 terminus; that terminus is restored from the germline J gene. The chain has TRBV13-2 and TRBJ2-7; D remains ambiguous. This CDR3 region has 11 residues. From germline, CDR1 is NNHNN and CDR2 SYGAGS (reference sequence). Partial CDR3 DNA: TGTGCCAGCAGTGATGCTTATGAACAGTAC. Amino acids: CASSDAYEQY. The entire CDR3 protein is CASSDAYEQYF.

About this clone itself: Gene names and germline refer to mouse. Sequencing ends 1 residue short of the CDR3 end; the germline J gene provides the rest. The chain uses TRBV23 and TRBJ2-4; the table names TRBD2, a call not compared with the DNA. The germline gives CDR1 KGHTA, CDR2 FQNQQP. The CDR3 has 16 amino acids. CDR3 sequence: CSSSLRTGGRQNTLYF. Incomplete CDR3 DNA: TGCTCCAGCAGTCTAAGGACTGGGGGCCGTCAAAACACCTTGTAC.

On this clone: All gene names here are mouse names. The CDR3 end falls 1 residue outside the read, so it is completed with the germline J gene. The gene calls are TRBV12-1 and TRBJ2-7; 7 positions match TRBD1. CDR1 is SGHSN, CDR2 HYEKVE, per germline. The CDR3 has 12 residues. V shed 6 bases and J 4 bases; nucleotides not matched to a gene: 5. The sequenced part of the CDR3 DNA is TGTGCCAGCAGCGGGACAGATTATGAACAGTAC. Its translation is CASSGTDYEQY. In full, the CDR3 is CASSGTDYEQYF.

This clone is judged large. Mouse germline and gene names are used. The read ends 1 residue early relative to the CDR3; the germline J gene fills the gap. V and J are TRBV17 and TRBJ2-4; a weak D match, TRBD1 (5 bases). There are 12 residues in the CDR3. Germline loops: CDR1 MNHDT, CDR2 YYDKIL. V was pared by 6 bases and J by 4 bases, with 8 bases between. The DNA read from the CDR3 is TGTGCTAGCAGCTCAGGGAAAAACACCTTGTAC. It yields the protein CASSSGKNTLY. The CDR3 in its entirety is CASSSGKNTLYF.

This clone was recorded once. Any gene name here is a mouse gene name. The CDR3 loop is CASSFRVSAETLYF. The sequenced part of the CDR3 DNA is TGTGCAAGCAGCTTCAGGGTTAGTGCAGAAACGCTGTAT. The chain combines TRBV16 with TRBJ2-3; TRBD1 is a possible D gene (5 bases). The CDR3 end is not reached by the read, which stops 1 residue before it; the germline J gene fills it in. The CDR3 extends over 14 amino acids. The germline V and J ends were trimmed by 3 bases and 0 bases, with 7 bases remaining between them. Germline assignment: CDR1 SGHSA and CDR2 FRNQAP.

For this clone: Any gene name here is a mouse gene name. Read data end 1 residue before the CDR3 end; the end is taken from the germline J gene. This chain connects TRBV12-1 to TRBJ2-3, with 13 bases lining up with TRBD2. J gave up 3 bases and V 4 bases, and 3 bases lay outside the gene matches. The CDR3 covers 15 residues. CDR1 is SGHSN, CDR2 HYEKVE, per germline. The CDR3 reads CASSRDWGGAETLYF. The part of the CDR3 DNA that was read is TGTGCCAGCTCCCGGGACTGGGGGGGGGCAGAAACGCTGTAT.

In this sample, this clone is medium-sized. These gene names are mouse names. The read ends 1 residue early relative to the CDR3; the germline J gene fills the gap. The chain employs TRBV19 and TRBJ2-1, with a weak D call TRBD1 (6 bases). The germline V gene has CDR1 FNHDT and CDR2 SITEND (reference sequence). V lost 7 bases, J lost 1 base, and 9 bases lay in between. This CDR3 contains 13 residues. The CDR3: CASLGQNYAEQFF. The CDR3 bases that were read are TGTGCCAGCTTGGGACAAAACTATGCTGAGCAGTTC.

As regards this clone: The genes are named according to mouse. From the germline J gene comes the end of the CDR3, since the read stops 1 residue before it. This rearrangement joins TRBV12-1 to TRBJ2-2; 8 nucleotides match TRBD2. CDR3 length: 15 residues. The germline V gene has CDR1 SGHSN and CDR2 HYEKVE. V lost 2 bases to trimming and J lost 0 bases; unmatched junction nucleotides: 1. CDR3 DNA (partial): TGTGCCAGCTCTCCCTGGGGGGCAAACACCGGGCAGCTCTAC. Its translation is CASSPWGANTGQLY. The CDR3 in its entirety is CASSPWGANTGQLYF.

To note about this clone: One end of the junction does not line up with germline, which may come from a read error. Germline and genes: mouse. With the read ending 1 residue before the CDR3 end, the germline J gene is used to fill in that end. V gene TRBV4 combines with J gene TRBJ2-7; 11 bases agree with TRBD2. CDR1 is LGHDT and CDR2 is YNNKQL in the germline V gene (reference sequence). This CDR3 has 14 residues. The CDR3 loop reads CQQLRGLGDYEQYF. The DNA read from the CDR3 is TGCCAGCAGCTAAGGGGACTGGGGGACTATGAACAGTAC.